The 10 T cell receptor beta chains given below trace back to one sample, sequenced in a study of T cell responses to AZD1222 COVID-19 vaccine. Assay: immunoSEQ multiplex PCR; the TCRdb copy retains only in-frame clones and omits some. The sample consists of fewer than 65,000 clones, approximately 80% of them appearing once. Sequenced material: peripheral blood, taken on day 0 of AZD1222 vaccination. The receptors come from an adult in good health.

This chain uses TRBV5-1 with TRBJ2-7; D perhaps matches TRBD2 (6 bases). Germline-derived CDR1 and CDR2 are SGHRS and YFSETQ. This CDR3 has 14 amino acids. Trimming cost V 1 base and J 6 bases, with 14 bases left between them. The CDR3 protein is CASSLRSGTGEQYF. The CDR3 coding sequence is TGCGCCAGCAGCTTGCGTAGCGGCACCGGCGAGCAGTACTTC.

The chain is built from TRBV12-3 or TRBV12-4 and TRBJ1-1, with D uncertain. The V and J ends lost 3 bases and 0 bases respectively, with 5 bases between them. The CDR3 loop spans 13 amino acids. The CDR3 DNA sequence: TGTGCCAGCAGTTTTGAGATGAACACTGAAGCTTTCTTT. Residues: CASSFEMNTEAFF.

V is TRBV18 and J is TRBJ1-4, with a weak D call TRBD1 (5 bases). Trimming shortened V by 2 bases and J by 5 bases, and 9 bases separated the two germline ends. CDR3 length: 14 residues. Germline V gene sequence: CDR1 KGHSH, CDR2 LQKENI. The CDR3 coding sequence is TGTGCCAGCTCACCAGCAGGGATGAATGAAAAACTGTTTTTT. Its translation: CASSPAGMNEKLFF.

The chain employs TRBV5-6 and TRBJ1-6; D is uncertain. This CDR3 has 13 residues. V was cut by 5 bases and J by 9 bases, with 12 bases left in between. CDR1 is SGHDT, CDR2 YYEEEE, per germline. The CDR3 DNA sequence: TGTGCCAGCAGAGACATGGCGGGTTCACCCCTCCACTTT. The encoded protein is CASRDMAGSPLHF.

The rearrangement uses TRBV5-1 and TRBJ2-7, with TRBD2 matching 7 bases. CDR3 length: 15 amino acids. V shed 0 bases, J shed 3 bases, and the junction held 6 bases outside the gene matches. Germline CDR1 and CDR2: SGHRS and YFSETQ. The CDR3 reads CASSLESSGVYEQYF. CDR3 coding DNA: TGCGCCAGCAGCTTGGAATCTAGCGGAGTCTACGAGCAGTACTTC. Looking up the rest from reference TRBV5-1 and TRBJ2-7 gives the full variable domain: KAGVTQTPRYLIKTRGQQVTLSCSPISGHRSVSWYQQTPGQGLQFLFEYFSETQRNKGNFPGRFSGRQFSNSRSEMNVSTLELGDSALYLCASSLESSGVYEQYFGPGTRLTVT.

The chain recombines TRBV5-1 with TRBJ2-1, with TRBD2 matching 8 bases. Germline-derived CDR1 and CDR2 are SGHRS and YFSETQ. J lost 12 bases, V lost 2 bases, and 7 bases had no gene match. The CDR3 has 13 residues. As DNA, the CDR3 is TGCGCCAGCAGCTTCGGACTAGCAGAGAGGCAGTTCTTC. Protein product: CASSFGLAERQFF.

The chain uses TRBV19 and TRBJ2-2; D may correspond to TRBD1 or TRBD2 (5 bases each). V shed 7 bases and J shed 8 bases, with 17 bases lying between them. Germline-derived CDR1 and CDR2 are LNHDA and SQIVND (reference sequence). This CDR3 spans 14 amino acids. The CDR3 region has the DNA TGTGCCAGTACCCCGGGACCCCGGGGAGGGGAGCTGTTTTTT. Protein product: CASTPGPRGGELFF.

The rearrangement links TRBV5-1 to TRBJ2-1; the D gene is possibly TRBD2 (6 bases). The germline gives CDR1 SGHRS, CDR2 YFSETQ. The germline V and J ends were trimmed by 0 bases and 5 bases, with 18 bases remaining between them. The CDR3 is 17 amino acids. For the CDR3, the DNA is TGCGCCAGCAGCTTGGCGATGACCCCGGGACTCGACAATGAGCAGTTCTTC. The encoded protein is CASSLAMTPGLDNEQFF.

The count of this clone is one. CDR3 in DNA: TGTGCCAGCTCACCAACGCGGGAGCAGCATGGCTACACCTTC. Protein sequence: CASSPTREQHGYTF. The chain joins TRBV18 to TRBJ1-2; no clear D. The CDR3 covers 14 residues. V lost 2 bases and J 6 bases, leaving 13 bases between the germline ends. Germline-derived CDR1 and CDR2 are KGHSH and LQKENI.

The V call is TRBV2, the J call TRBJ1-5, with D possibly matching TRBD1 (5 bases). CDR1 is SNHLY and CDR2 is FYNNEI in the germline V gene. Between the trimmed V and J ends, which lost 6 bases and 5 bases, there was a span of 11 bases. This CDR3 spans 13 amino acids. CDR3: CASSRESDQPQHF. The DNA for the CDR3 is TGTGCCAGCAGCAGGGAGTCCGATCAGCCCCAGCATTTT.